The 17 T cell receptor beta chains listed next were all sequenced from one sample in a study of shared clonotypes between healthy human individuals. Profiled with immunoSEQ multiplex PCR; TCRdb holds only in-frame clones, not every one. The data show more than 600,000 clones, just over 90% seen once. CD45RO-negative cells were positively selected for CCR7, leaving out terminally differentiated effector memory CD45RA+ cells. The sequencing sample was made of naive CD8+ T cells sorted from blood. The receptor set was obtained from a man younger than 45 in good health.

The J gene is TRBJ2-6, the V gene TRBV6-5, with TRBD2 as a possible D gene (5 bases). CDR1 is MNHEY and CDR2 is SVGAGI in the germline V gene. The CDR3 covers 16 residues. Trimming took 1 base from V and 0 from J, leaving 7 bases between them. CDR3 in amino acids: CASSYYGVSGANVLTF. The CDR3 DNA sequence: TGTGCCAGCAGTTACTACGGGGTCTCTGGGGCCAACGTCCTGACTTTC.

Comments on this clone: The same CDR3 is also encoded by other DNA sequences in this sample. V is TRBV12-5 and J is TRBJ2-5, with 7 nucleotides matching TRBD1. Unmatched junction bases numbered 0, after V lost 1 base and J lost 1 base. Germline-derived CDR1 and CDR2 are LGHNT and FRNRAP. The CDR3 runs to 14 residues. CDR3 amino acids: CASGLGTGQETQYF. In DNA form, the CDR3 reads TGTGCTAGTGGTTTGGGGACAGGCCAAGAGACCCAGTACTTC. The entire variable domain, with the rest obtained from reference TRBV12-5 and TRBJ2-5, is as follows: DARVTQTPRHKVTEMGQEVTMRCQPILGHNTVFWYRQTMMQGLELLAYFRNRAPLDDSGMPKDRFSAEMPDATLATLKIQPSEPRDSAVYFCASGLGTGQETQYFGPGTRLLVL.

The CDR3 DNA sequence: TGTGCCAGCAGTCTTGGACAGATCTACGAGCAGTACTTC. This translates into CASSLGQIYEQYF. The chain uses TRBV6-5 and TRBJ2-7, with D maybe TRBD1 (6 bases). The CDR3 length is 13 residues. V lost 5 bases and J lost 3, with 11 bases in between. Germline values: CDR1 MNHEY, CDR2 SVGAGI.

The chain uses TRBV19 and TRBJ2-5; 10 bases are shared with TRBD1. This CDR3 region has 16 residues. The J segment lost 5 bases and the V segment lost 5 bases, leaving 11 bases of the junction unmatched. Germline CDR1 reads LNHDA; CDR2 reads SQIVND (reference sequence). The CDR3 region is CASSPGQGPLRETQYF. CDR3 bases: TGTGCCAGTAGTCCGGGACAGGGGCCTTTGCGGGAGACCCAGTACTTC.

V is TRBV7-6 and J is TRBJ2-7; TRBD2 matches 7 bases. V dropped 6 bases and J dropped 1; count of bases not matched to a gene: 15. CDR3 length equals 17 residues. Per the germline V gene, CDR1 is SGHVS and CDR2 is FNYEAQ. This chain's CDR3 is CASSLGAGEIPSYEQYF. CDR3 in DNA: TGTGCCAGCAGTCTCGGCGCGGGGGAAATCCCTTCCTACGAGCAGTACTTC.

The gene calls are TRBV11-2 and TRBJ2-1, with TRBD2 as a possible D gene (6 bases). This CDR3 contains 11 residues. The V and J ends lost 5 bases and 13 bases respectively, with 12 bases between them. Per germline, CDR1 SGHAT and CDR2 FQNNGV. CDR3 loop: CASSPGLAQFF. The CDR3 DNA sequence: TGTGCCAGCAGCCCGGGACTCGCTCAGTTCTTC.

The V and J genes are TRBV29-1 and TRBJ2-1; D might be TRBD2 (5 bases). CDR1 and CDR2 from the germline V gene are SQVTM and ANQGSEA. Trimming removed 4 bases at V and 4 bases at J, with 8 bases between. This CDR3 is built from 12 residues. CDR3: CSVGGEYNEQFF. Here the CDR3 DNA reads TGCAGCGTTGGGGGAGAGTACAATGAGCAGTTCTTC.

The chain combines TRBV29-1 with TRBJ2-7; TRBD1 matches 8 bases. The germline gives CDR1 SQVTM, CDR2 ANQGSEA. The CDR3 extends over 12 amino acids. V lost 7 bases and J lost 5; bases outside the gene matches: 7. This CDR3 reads CSGKDREDEQYF. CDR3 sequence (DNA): TGCAGCGGAAAGGACAGGGAGGACGAGCAGTACTTC.

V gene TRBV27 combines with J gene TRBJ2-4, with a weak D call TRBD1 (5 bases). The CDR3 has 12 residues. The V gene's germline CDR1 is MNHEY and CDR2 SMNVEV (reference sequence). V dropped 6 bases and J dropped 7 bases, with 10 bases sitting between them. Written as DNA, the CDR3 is TGTGCCAGCAGCCACCCAGGGAACATTCAGTACTTC. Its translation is CASSHPGNIQYF.

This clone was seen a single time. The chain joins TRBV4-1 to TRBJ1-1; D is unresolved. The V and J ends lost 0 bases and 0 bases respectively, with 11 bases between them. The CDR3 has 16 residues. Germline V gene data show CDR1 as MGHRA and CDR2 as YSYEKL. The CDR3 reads CASSQDTGWVNTEAFF. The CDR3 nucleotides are TGCGCCAGCAGCCAAGATACCGGTTGGGTGAACACTGAAGCTTTCTTT.

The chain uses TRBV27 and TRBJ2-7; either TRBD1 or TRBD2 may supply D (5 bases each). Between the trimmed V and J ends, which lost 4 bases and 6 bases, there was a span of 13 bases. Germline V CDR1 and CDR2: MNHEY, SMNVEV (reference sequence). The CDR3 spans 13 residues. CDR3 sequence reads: CASSSRESGEQYF. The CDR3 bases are TGTGCCAGCAGTTCCAGGGAGAGTGGCGAGCAGTACTTC.

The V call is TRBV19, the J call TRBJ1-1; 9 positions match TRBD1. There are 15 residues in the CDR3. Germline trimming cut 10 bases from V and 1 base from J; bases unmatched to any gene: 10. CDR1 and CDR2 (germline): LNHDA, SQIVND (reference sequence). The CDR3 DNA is TGTGCCACCGAGGACAGGGGACTTGGGAACACTGAAGCTTTCTTT. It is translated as CATEDRGLGNTEAFF.

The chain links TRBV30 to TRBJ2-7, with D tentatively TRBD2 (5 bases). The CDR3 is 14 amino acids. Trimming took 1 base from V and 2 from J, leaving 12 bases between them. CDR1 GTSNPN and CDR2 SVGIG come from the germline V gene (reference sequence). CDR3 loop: CAWSGTPGTYEQYF. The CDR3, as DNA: TGTGCCTGGAGTGGGACCCCCGGGACCTACGAGCAGTACTTC.

CDR3 protein: CASSERLAGGYTGELFF. The CDR3 DNA is TGTGCCAGCAGTGAGAGGCTAGCGGGAGGGTACACCGGGGAGCTGTTTTTT. The rearrangement uses TRBV6-1 and TRBJ2-2; TRBD2 aligns across 12 bases. V was clipped by 3 bases and J by 3 bases; unmatched bases: 5. Germline V gene sequence: CDR1 MNHNS, CDR2 SASEGT. The CDR3 is made up of 17 amino acids.

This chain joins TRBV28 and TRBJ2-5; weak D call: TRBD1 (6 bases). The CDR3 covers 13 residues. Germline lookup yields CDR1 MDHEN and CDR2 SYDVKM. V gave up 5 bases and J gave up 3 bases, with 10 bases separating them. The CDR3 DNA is TGTGCCAGCAGTCGGGACACGGAAGAGACCCAGTACTTC. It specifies CASSRDTEETQYF.

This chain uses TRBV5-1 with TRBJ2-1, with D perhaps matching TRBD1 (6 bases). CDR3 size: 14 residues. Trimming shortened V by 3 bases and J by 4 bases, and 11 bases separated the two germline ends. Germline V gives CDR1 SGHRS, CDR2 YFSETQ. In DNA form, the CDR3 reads TGCGCCAGCAGCTCGGAGGACAGTTACAATGAGCAGTTCTTC. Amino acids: CASSSEDSYNEQFF.

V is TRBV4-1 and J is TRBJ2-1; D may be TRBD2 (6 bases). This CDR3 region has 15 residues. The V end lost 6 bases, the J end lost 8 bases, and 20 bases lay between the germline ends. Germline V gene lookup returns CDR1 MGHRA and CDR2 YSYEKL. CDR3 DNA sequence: TGCGCCAGCAGTTTCGATGGCGGGGTATTGGATGAGCAGTTCTTC. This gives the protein CASSFDGGVLDEQFF.